Following are 17 T cell receptor delta chains from one sample sequenced in a study of gamma-delta T cells after stem cell transplantation. TCRdb re-called the RT-PCR reads with CATT. The data contain some 480 delta-chain clones, about 2.5% of them seen just once; the ten biggest clones take up roughly 77%. Sequenced input: gamma-delta T cells. These receptors all come from a human donor. It is not recorded whose cells these are; they may come from a transplant donor.

By sample fraction, this clone is hyperexpanded. This CDR3 is also generated by other DNA sequences in the sample. The chain combines TRDV1 with TRDJ1; TRDD3 matches at 9 bases. CDR1 is TSWWSYY and CDR2 is QGS in the germline V gene. J lost 4 bases, V lost 1 base, and 16 bases had no gene match. The CDR3 covers 19 residues. CDR3 loop: CALGEPPGLYWGTGDKLIF. The CDR3 DNA sequence: TGTGCTCTTGGGGAACCACCGGGACTGTACTGGGGGACTGGCGATAAACTCATCTTT.

A few counts support this clone. The chain couples TRDV1 to TRDJ1; the match to TRDD3 covers 10 bases. The CDR3 extends over 20 amino acids. Germline CDR1 reads TSWWSYY; CDR2 reads QGS. V was clipped by 0 bases and J by 0 bases; unmatched bases: 13. CDR3 bases: TGTGCTCTTGGGGAACTATTCCCAGTACTGGGGGATTGGAACACCGATAAACTCATCTTT. Protein sequence: CALGELFPVLGDWNTDKLIF.

A note on this clone: The protein TCRdb gives is from a much larger clone and does not agree with this DNA's translation at residue 4, likely a read error; the protein shown here comes from the DNA. The gene calls are TRDV2 and TRDJ1, with 8 nucleotides matching TRDD3. Germline CDR1 reads GEAIGNYY; CDR2 reads EKD. This CDR3 region has 19 residues. The junction had 19 bases not matched to a gene; V was cut back by 5 bases and J by 0 bases. Here the CDR3 DNA reads TGTGCCTGTGGCACGATACTGGGGGCCCCCGGCCGGGACACCGATAAACTCATCTTT. Its protein is CACGTILGAPGRDTDKLIF.

About this clone itself: A far bigger clonotype differs at one base, so this is likely a read error. Other DNA sequences in this specimen translate into the identical CDR3. V usage is TRDV2 and J usage is TRDJ1; D ambiguous. Trimming pared 3 bases from V and 0 bases from J, leaving 10 bases between. CDR3 length equals 14 residues. Germline values: CDR1 GEAIGNYY, CDR2 EKD. The CDR3 here is CACDPLGHTDKLIF. The DNA of the CDR3 is TGTGCCTGTGACCCTCTAGGGCACACCGATAAACTCATCTTT.

This clone was found a few times. With a far larger clone one base away, a read error is the likely cause. This CDR3 is also generated by other DNA sequences in the sample. CDR3 sequence reads: CALGELSHGLPIWGIVFIGDKLIF. CDR3 nucleotide sequence: TGTGCTCTTGGGGAGCTTTCCCATGGCCTTCCTATATGGGGGATAGTCTTTATAGGCGATAAACTCATCTTT. The chain carries TRDV1 and TRDJ1; D is perhaps TRDD3 (9 bases). Looked up from germline, CDR1 is TSWWSYY and CDR2 is QGS. The germline V and J ends were trimmed by 3 bases and 4 bases, with 42 bases remaining between them. The CDR3 contains 24 residues.

The sample holds a few counts of this clone. The TCRdb record carries a much larger clone's protein, which differs from this DNA's translation at residues 6 and 8; a read error is the likely cause, and the protein listed here is the DNA translation. The chain employs TRDV2 and TRDJ1, with D possibly being TRDD3 (6 bases). V lost 0 bases, J lost 0 bases, and 19 bases lay in between. The CDR3 contains 18 residues. The germline gives CDR1 GEAIGNYY, CDR2 EKD. The CDR3 loop reads CACDTPLRDKSYTDKLIF. DNA of the CDR3: TGTGCCTGTGACACCCCACTGAGGGATAAATCGTACACCGATAAACTCATCTTT.

As concerns this clone: A read error likely explains why the TCRdb protein, taken from a much larger clone, differs from this DNA's translation at residue 16; the protein shown is translated from the DNA. CDR3 DNA: TGTGCCTGTGACACCCTACTGGGGGATAAATCGTACACCGATAAACCCATCTTT. Amino acid sequence: CACDTLLGDKSYTDKPIF. V is TRDV2 and J is TRDJ1; the match to TRDD3 covers 11 bases. The CDR3 loop spans 18 amino acids. CDR1 and CDR2 (germline): GEAIGNYY, EKD.

This clone was counted between two and nine times. The chain couples TRDV2 to TRDJ1; TRDD3 matches at 11 bases. In germline, CDR1 is GEAIGNYY, CDR2 EKD. J gave up 0 bases and V 3 bases, and 2 bases lay outside the gene matches. There are 15 residues in the CDR3. The CDR3: CACDGLGDNTDKLIF. CDR3 nucleotides: TGTGCCTGTGACGGACTGGGGGATAACACCGATAAACTCATCTTT.

This clone was seen at least ten times. This likely stems from a read error, as it lies one base from a far larger clone. The rearrangement joins TRDV1 to TRDJ1; a possible D gene is TRDD3 (9 bases). This CDR3 spans 24 amino acids. Germline CDR1 and CDR2: TSWWSYY and QGS. CDR3 coding DNA: TGTGCTCCTGGGGAACTTTCCCATGGCCTTCCTATATGGGGGATAGTCTTTATAGGCGATAAACTCATCTTT. Its translation is CAPGELSHGLPIWGIVFIGDKLIF.

This clone was observed a handful of times. The V call is TRDV2, the J call TRDJ1; TRDD3 matches at 7 bases. Germline V gene sequence: CDR1 GEAIGNYY, CDR2 EKD. The junction had 7 bases not matched to a gene; V was cut back by 3 bases and J by 1 base. The CDR3 is 15 amino acids. The CDR3 reads CACDSVLGLTDKLIF. CDR3 nucleotide sequence: TGTGCCTGTGACTCAGTACTGGGGCTCACCGATAAACTCATCTTT.

This clone has only a few counts. TCRdb records a much larger clone's protein for this DNA, with a difference at residue 7 that likely arises from a read error; the protein given is the translation of the DNA. The gene calls are TRDV2 and TRDJ1, with TRDD3 matching over 7 bases. V lost 7 bases and J lost 2; bases outside the gene matches: 6. The CDR3 is 13 residues long. Germline loops: CDR1 GEAIGNYY, CDR2 EKD. CDR3 region: CACFRIRTDKLIF. In DNA, the CDR3 is TGTGCCTGCTTTCGGATACGGACCGATAAACTCATCTTT.

A remark on this clone: One base separates it from a far larger clone, so it is likely a read error. This chain joins TRDV2 and TRDJ1; perhaps TRDD3 as D (6 bases). CDR1 GEAIGNYY and CDR2 EKD come from the germline V gene. There are 13 residues in the CDR3. The chain's CDR3 is CACFRIQTDKPIF. CDR3 DNA: TGTGCCTGCTTTCGGATACAGACCGATAAACCCATCTTT.

This clone has only a few counts. The mismatch at residue 10 between this DNA's translation and the TCRdb protein of a much larger clone likely reflects a read error; the protein shown is translated from the DNA. The chain has TRDV2 and TRDJ1, with 13 bases aligning to TRDD3. The CDR3 spans 24 residues. Germline V CDR1 and CDR2: GEAIGNYY, EKD. Germline trimming cut 3 bases from V and 3 bases from J; bases unmatched to any gene: 30. The CDR3 loop reads CACDGDSPTNPLGDTPVSADKLIF. As DNA, the CDR3 is TGTGCCTGTGACGGGGACTCCCCAACGAATCCACTGGGGGATACGCCCGTCTCGGCCGATAAACTCATCTTT.

About this clone: This likely reflects a read error, since a far larger clone is one base away. Other DNA sequences in this specimen translate into the identical CDR3. V is TRDV2 and J is TRDJ1, with TRDD3 identical over 13 bases. Germline-derived CDR1 and CDR2 are GEAIGNYY and EKD. CDR3 length: 24 amino acids. The CDR3 loop is CACDGDSPTDPLGDTPVSADKLIF. The CDR3 nucleotides read TGTGCTTGTGACGGGGACTCCCCAACGGATCCACTGGGGGATACGCCCGTCTCGGCCGATAAACTCATCTTT.

This clone occurred a few times. A far larger clone differs by one base, so this is likely a read error. The same CDR3 can be traced to other DNA sequences in this sample. The CDR3 bases are TGTGCCTGTGACACGATACTGGGGGCCCCCGGCCGGGACACCGATAAACTTATCTTT. Translated, it gives CACDTILGAPGRDTDKLIF. This chain links TRDV2 with TRDJ1, with 8 nucleotides matching TRDD3. The V gene's germline CDR1 is GEAIGNYY and CDR2 EKD. This CDR3 comprises 19 residues.

Comments on this clone: The protein TCRdb lists belongs to a much larger clone and differs from this DNA's translation at residue 14, which points to a read error; the protein shown is made from the DNA. The chain joins TRDV1 to TRDJ1; 8 nucleotides agree with TRDD2. The germline V gene has CDR1 TSWWSYY and CDR2 QGS. J lost 4 bases, V lost 0 bases, and 31 bases had no gene match. The CDR3 contains 24 residues. Here the CDR3 DNA reads TGTGCTCTTGGGGAACTTTCCCATGGCCTTCCTATATGGAGGATAGTCTTTATAGGCGATAAACTCATCTTT. Its protein is CALGELSHGLPIWRIVFIGDKLIF.

Worth noting for this clone: This likely reflects a read error, since a far larger clone is one base away. The same CDR3 arises from other DNA sequences in this sample as well. The V gene is TRDV2, the J gene TRDJ1, with 8 nucleotides matching TRDD3. The CDR3 runs 24 residues. Trimming took 0 bases from V and 0 from J; bases not matched to a gene: 29. Per germline, CDR1 GEAIGNYY and CDR2 EKD. The CDR3 loop is CACDTVGGLGTVSSGGPYTDKLIF. DNA of the CDR3: TGTGCCTGTGACACCGTCGGCGGTCTGGGTACCGTGTCGTCTGGGGGACCTTACACCGATAAACTCATCTTT.